This TCR beta chain appears in the sequencing data of a study of cytomegalovirus exposure and HLA in healthy donors. General study results and limits: In a later analysis, HLA-associated beta chains showed higher expansion and lower generation probabilities than comparable chains.

To note about this clone: The antigen remains undetermined.

In the PCR, 60 Vbeta and 13 Jbeta primers were used. TCRdb's table, derived via immunoSEQ multiplex PCR, lists solely in-frame clones and lacks some. The sample has some 150,000 clones; roughly four fifths are singletons. This TCR derives from a man between 35 and 55 years old in good health and CMV-seronegative. Input material: PBMCs.

The CDR3 DNA reads as TGCGCCAGCAGCACAGGGGGCATCACTGAAGCTTTCTTT. Translated, it gives CASSTGGITEAFF. The V and J genes are TRBV5-1 and TRBJ1-1, with 9 nucleotides matching TRBD1. The CDR3 has 13 residues. After removal of 4 bases from V and 4 bases from J, the junction contained 2 bases not matched to a gene. Germline-derived CDR1 and CDR2 are SGHRS and YFSETQ. The entire variable domain, with the rest obtained from reference TRBV5-1 and TRBJ1-1, is as follows: KAGVTQTPRYLIKTRGQQVTLSCSPISGHRSVSWYQQTPGQGLQFLFEYFSETQRNKGNFPGRFSGRQFSNSRSEMNVSTLELGDSALYLCASSTGGITEAFFGQGTRLTVV.